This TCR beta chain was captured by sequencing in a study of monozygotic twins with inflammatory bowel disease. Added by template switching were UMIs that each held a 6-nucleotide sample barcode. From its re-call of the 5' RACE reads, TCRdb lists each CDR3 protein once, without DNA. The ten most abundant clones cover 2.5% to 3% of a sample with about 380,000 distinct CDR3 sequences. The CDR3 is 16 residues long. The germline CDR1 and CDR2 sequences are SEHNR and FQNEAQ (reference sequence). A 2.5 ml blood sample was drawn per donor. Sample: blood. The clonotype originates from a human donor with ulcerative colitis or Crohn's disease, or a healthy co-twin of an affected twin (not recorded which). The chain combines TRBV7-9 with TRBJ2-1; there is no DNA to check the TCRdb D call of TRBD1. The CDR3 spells CASSWRQGFSYNEQFF.